This entry features one T cell receptor (beta chain) sequence. The V gene end was trimmed by 7 bases and the J gene end by 1 base; junction bases not matched to a gene: 8. Germline CDR1 is SQVTM and CDR2 is ANQGSEA. CDR3 length: 15 amino acids. With random hexamers, roughly 0.45 to 1 ug RNA was reverse transcribed. TCRdb fed the immunoSEQ multiplex PCR reads into MiXCR, producing one record per CDR3 protein. This sample has about 200,000 distinct CDR3 sequences, with 85% to 95% found just once. The data were taken from a study of CD8 T cells in Susac syndrome. The specimen sequenced was CD4+ T cells from PBMCs. The sequence was obtained from a human donor in good health. The V gene is TRBV29-1, the J gene TRBJ2-5; 11 positions agree with TRBD1. CDR3 in DNA: TGCAGCGCAAATCCCGGGACAGGGGGCCAAGAGACCCAGTACTTC. It codes for CSANPGTGGQETQYF.